This passage covers 18 T cell receptor beta chains from one sample sequenced in a study of blood T cell repertoires in COVID-19. The repertoire was sequenced with immunoSEQ multiplex PCR; TCRdb's copy has only in-frame clones and lacks some. The repertoire has about 100,000 clones, roughly 88% of them found once; the top ten carry less than 2%. Material: peripheral blood. The receptors stem from a human donor with active COVID-19. The donor label of this sample is uncertain.

The chain joins TRBV5-1 to TRBJ1-1; D remains ambiguous. The CDR3 consists of 14 residues. CDR1 is SGHRS, CDR2 YFSETQ, per germline. Trimming stripped 2 bases from V and 0 bases from J, with 8 bases between. CDR3 protein: CASSLQRMNTEAFF. The CDR3 coding sequence is TGCGCCAGCAGCTTACAGAGAATGAACACTGAAGCTTTCTTT.

The V gene is TRBV20-1, the J gene TRBJ2-3, with 10 nucleotides matching TRBD2. Trimming removed 3 bases from V and 5 bases from J; junction bases left unmatched: 14. Looked up from germline, CDR1 is DFQATT and CDR2 is SNEGSKA (reference sequence). CDR3 length equals 17 residues. CDR3 coding DNA: TGCAGTGCTAGTCCTAGCGGGGGTGACTTGATGGGAGATACGCAGTATTTT. It specifies CSASPSGGDLMGDTQYF.

The V call is TRBV7-8, the J call TRBJ1-1; 9 bases fit TRBD1. The CDR3 is 13 residues long. The V gene end was trimmed by 9 bases and the J gene end by 4 bases; junction bases not matched to a gene: 6. Germline V lookup: CDR1 SGHVS, CDR2 FQNEAQ. The chain's CDR3 is CASGTGPGTEAFF. The CDR3 coding sequence is TGTGCCAGTGGGACAGGGCCGGGCACTGAAGCTTTCTTT.

The chain couples TRBV4-2 to TRBJ2-1; D gene ambiguous. In germline, CDR1 is LGHNA, CDR2 YNFKEQ. This CDR3 region has 17 residues. With 4 bases removed from V and 3 bases from J, the gap between germline ends came to 19 bases. The CDR3 loop reads CASSPSSGQINYNEQFF. In nucleotides, the CDR3 is TGTGCCAGCAGCCCCTCTTCTGGCCAGATAAACTACAATGAGCAGTTCTTC.

This clone has more than one count but fewer than ten. The CDR3: CASGRAGTIYEQYF. The CDR3 coding sequence is TGTGCCAGCGGGAGGGCAGGGACGATCTACGAGCAGTACTTC. The chain combines TRBV2 with TRBJ2-7; 7 nucleotides match TRBD2. V lost 8 bases, J lost 3 bases, and 10 bases stayed unmatched. The CDR3 length is 14 residues. Germline V CDR1 and CDR2: SNHLY, FYNNEI.

For the CDR3, the DNA is TGTGCCAGCAGTGAAGCGCAGCCTAGCGGGACAAGCACAGATACGCAGTATTTT. Translated, it gives CASSEAQPSGTSTDTQYF. This rearrangement joins TRBV6-1 to TRBJ2-3; 9 nucleotides match TRBD2. CDR3 size: 18 residues. V gave up 0 bases and J gave up 0 bases; unmatched junction bases: 7. Germline V CDR1 and CDR2: MNHNS, SASEGT.

The chain combines TRBV6-5 with TRBJ1-6, with unresolved D. CDR1 and CDR2 (germline): MNHEY, SVGAGI. V lost 5 bases, J lost 5 bases, and 10 bases lay in between. The CDR3 spans 14 residues. As DNA, the CDR3 is TGTGCCAGCAGTCTGTTGGCAAATAATTCACCCCTCCACTTT. Protein sequence: CASSLLANNSPLHF.

CDR3: CASSSSRGSYNEQFF. The CDR3 bases are TGTGCCAGCAGCTCATCTCGAGGCTCCTACAATGAGCAGTTCTTC. V is TRBV11-1 and J is TRBJ2-1; unclear D gene. This CDR3 comprises 15 residues. The V gene lost 4 bases and the J gene lost 0 bases, with 10 bases spanning the gap. The V gene's germline CDR1 is SGHAT and CDR2 FQDESV (reference sequence). The variable domain in full, with the rest retrieved from reference TRBV11-1 and TRBJ2-1, is EAEVAQSPRYKITEKSQAVAFWCDPISGHATLYWYRQILGQGPELLVQFQDESVVDDSQLPKDRFSAERLKGVDSTLKIQPAELGDSAMYLCASSSSRGSYNEQFFGPGTRLTVL.

The sample holds one count of this clone. The chain is built from TRBV5-1 and TRBJ2-3; 7 bases are shared with TRBD1. The V and J ends lost 4 bases and 4 bases, in that order; junction bases with no gene match: 12. Germline CDR1 is SGHRS and CDR2 is YFSETQ. CDR3 length: 16 amino acids. The CDR3 region has the DNA TGCGCCAGCAGCAAACAACGACAGGGTAGGGCAGATACGCAGTATTTT. Amino acids: CASSKQRQGRADTQYF.

The V call is TRBV3-1 (or the pseudogene TRBV3-2), the J call TRBJ2-1; maybe TRBD2 (6 bases). The CDR3 spans 15 residues. The V gene's germline CDR1 is LGHDT and CDR2 YNNKEL (reference sequence). V was shortened by 0 bases and J by 4 bases, with 10 bases between the two germline ends. The CDR3 loop is CASSQELGGYNEQFF. CDR3 sequence (DNA): TGTGCCAGCAGCCAAGAGTTGGGGGGTTACAATGAGCAGTTCTTC.

The chain combines TRBV4-3 with TRBJ1-6, with 10 bases that match TRBD1. V lost 6 bases to trimming and J lost 3 bases; unmatched junction nucleotides: 2. The CDR3 is 15 amino acids. The germline CDR1 and CDR2 sequences are LGHNA and YSLEER. CDR3 in DNA: TGCGCCAGCAGGAGGGACAGGGGCTATAATTCACCCCTCCACTTT. As protein: CASRRDRGYNSPLHF.

This clone was counted only a few times. The rearrangement links TRBV5-1 to TRBJ2-1; TRBD1 agrees at 7 bases. The germline V gene encodes CDR1 SGHRS and CDR2 YFSETQ. V shed 4 bases and J 3 bases; nucleotides not matched to a gene: 4. The CDR3 has 14 residues. As DNA, the CDR3 is TGCGCCAGCAGCGTCGGGACAGACTACAATGAGCAGTTCTTC. Amino acids: CASSVGTDYNEQFF. Drawing the rest from reference TRBV5-1 and TRBJ2-1, the complete variable domain is KAGVTQTPRYLIKTRGQQVTLSCSPISGHRSVSWYQQTPGQGLQFLFEYFSETQRNKGNFPGRFSGRQFSNSRSEMNVSTLELGDSALYLCASSVGTDYNEQFFGPGTRLTVL.

The gene calls are TRBV28 and TRBJ1-1; D gene unclear. The CDR3 length is 14 residues. Germline CDR1 and CDR2: MDHEN and SYDVKM. The V and J ends lost 6 bases and 3 bases respectively, with 14 bases between them. The CDR3 DNA follows: TGTGCCAGCAGGTTGGGTTCGAGGGACACTGAAGCTTTCTTT. Protein product: CASRLGSRDTEAFF.

V and J are TRBV28 and TRBJ1-4; D may be TRBD1 (6 bases). Trimming removed 6 bases from V and 7 bases from J, with 15 bases in between. The CDR3 is 14 amino acids. Germline V gene data show CDR1 as MDHEN and CDR2 as SYDVKM. The CDR3 nucleotides are TGTGCCAGCAGCCCTGGGGGGGCATTTGAAAAACTGTTTTTT. Protein: CASSPGGAFEKLFF.

The chain combines TRBV4-1 with TRBJ1-2; no clear D. The V end lost 0 bases, the J end lost 2 bases, and 10 bases lay between the germline ends. CDR1 MGHRA and CDR2 YSYEKL come from the germline V gene. The length of the CDR3 is 15 residues. The CDR3 loop reads CASSQDGRENYGYTF. In nucleotides, the CDR3 is TGCGCCAGCAGCCAAGACGGACGGGAAAACTATGGCTACACCTTC.

The chain carries TRBV20-1 and TRBJ1-5, with TRBD1 as a possible D gene (5 bases). The germline V and J ends were trimmed by 5 bases and 7 bases, with 6 bases remaining between them. CDR1 and CDR2 from the germline V gene are DFQATT and SNEGSKA (reference sequence). The CDR3 has 10 residues. The CDR3 DNA reads as TGCAGTGCTCAGGGACAGCCCCAGCATTTT. As protein: CSAQGQPQHF.

The chain links TRBV6-5 to TRBJ1-1, with D perhaps matching TRBD1 (6 bases). With 6 bases removed from V and 3 bases from J, the gap between germline ends came to 11 bases. This CDR3 is built from 13 residues. Germline V gives CDR1 MNHEY, CDR2 SVGAGI. The CDR3 coding sequence is TGTGCCAGCAGAGAGGGGGGGCACACTGAAGCTTTCTTT. This gives the protein CASREGGHTEAFF.

The rearrangement uses TRBV18 and TRBJ2-3, with 10 nucleotides matching TRBD2. The CDR3 is made up of 15 amino acids. CDR1 is KGHSH, CDR2 LQKENI, per germline. J gave up 2 bases and V 4 bases, and 3 bases lay outside the gene matches. CDR3 sequence (DNA): TGTGCCAGCTCACTAGCGGGGGGCCTCACAGATACGCAGTATTTT. This codes for CASSLAGGLTDTQYF.